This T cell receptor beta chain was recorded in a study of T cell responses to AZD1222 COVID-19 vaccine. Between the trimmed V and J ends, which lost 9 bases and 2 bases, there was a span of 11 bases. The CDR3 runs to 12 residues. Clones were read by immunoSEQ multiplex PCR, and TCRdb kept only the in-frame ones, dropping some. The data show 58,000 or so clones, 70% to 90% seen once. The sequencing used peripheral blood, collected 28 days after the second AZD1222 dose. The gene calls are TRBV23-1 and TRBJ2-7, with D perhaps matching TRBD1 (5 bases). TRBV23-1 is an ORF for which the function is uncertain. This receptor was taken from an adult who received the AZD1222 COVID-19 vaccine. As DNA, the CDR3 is TGCGCCAGTACAGGCGCGGCCTACGAGCAGTACTTC. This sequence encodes CASTGAAYEQYF.